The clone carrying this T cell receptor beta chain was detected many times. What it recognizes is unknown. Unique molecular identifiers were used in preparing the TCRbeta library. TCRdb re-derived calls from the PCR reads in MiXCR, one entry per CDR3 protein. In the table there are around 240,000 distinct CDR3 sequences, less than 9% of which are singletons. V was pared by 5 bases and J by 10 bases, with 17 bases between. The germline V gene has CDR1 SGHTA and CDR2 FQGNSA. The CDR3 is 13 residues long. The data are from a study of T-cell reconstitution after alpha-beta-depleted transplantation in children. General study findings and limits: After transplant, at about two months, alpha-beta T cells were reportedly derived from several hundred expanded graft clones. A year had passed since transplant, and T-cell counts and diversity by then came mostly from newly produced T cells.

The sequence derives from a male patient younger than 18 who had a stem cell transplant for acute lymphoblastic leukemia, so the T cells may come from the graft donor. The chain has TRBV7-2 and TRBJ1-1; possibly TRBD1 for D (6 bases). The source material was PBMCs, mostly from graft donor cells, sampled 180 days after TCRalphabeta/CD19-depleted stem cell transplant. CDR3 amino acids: CASSPHYREGAFF. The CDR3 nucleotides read TGTGCCAGCAGCCCCCACTACAGGGAAGGAGCTTTCTTT.